One and the same sample provided the 26 T cell receptor beta chains below, sequenced in a study of shared clonotypes between healthy human individuals. The method was immunoSEQ multiplex PCR; TCRdb's version includes in-frame clones alone and lacks a portion of them. The sample consists of about 1.1 million clones, approximately 77% of them appearing once. The sample consisted of memory CD4+ T cells from PBMCs. Subset meaning: CD45RA-negative fraction. Every receptor here comes from a man younger than 30 in good health. Some clones in this sample may be carry-over from other donors' samples.

V usage is TRBV18 and J usage is TRBJ2-1, with D perhaps TRBD2 (6 bases). Looked up from germline, CDR1 is KGHSH and CDR2 is LQKENI. The CDR3 spans 12 residues. Trimming took off 3 bases at V and 10 bases at J, with 10 bases between the two ends. CDR3 nucleotides: TGTGCCAGCTCACCGGGACTGGTCGAGCAGTTCTTC. Translated, it gives CASSPGLVEQFF.

V gene TRBV7-9 combines with J gene TRBJ1-1; D might be TRBD1 (5 bases). The CDR3 length is 12 residues. In germline, CDR1 is SEHNR, CDR2 FQNEAQ (reference sequence). V gave up 2 bases and J gave up 11 bases, with 12 bases separating them. CDR3 in amino acids: CASSLKGGGAFF. In DNA form, the CDR3 reads TGTGCCAGCAGCTTAAAGGGTGGGGGGGCTTTCTTT.

The gene calls are TRBV5-1 and TRBJ1-1; D not resolved. Germline loops: CDR1 SGHRS, CDR2 YFSETQ. The V end lost 2 bases, the J end lost 1 base, and 9 bases lay between the germline ends. The CDR3 consists of 14 residues. The CDR3 region is CASSFGVGNTEAFF. The CDR3 coding sequence is TGCGCCAGCAGCTTCGGGGTGGGGAACACTGAAGCTTTCTTT.

J is TRBJ1-4 and V is TRBV25-1; 7 positions agree with TRBD1. Germline loops: CDR1 MGHDK, CDR2 SYGVNS. The CDR3 runs 15 residues. V was clipped by 4 bases and J by 6 bases; unmatched bases: 8. The CDR3 DNA reads as TGTGCCAGCAGTGGCCAGGGGGTTTTTTATGAAAAACTGTTTTTT. Residues: CASSGQGVFYEKLFF. Full variable domain (remainder filled in from reference TRBV25-1 and TRBJ1-4): EADIYQTPRYLVIGTGKKITLECSQTMGHDKMYWYQQDPGMELHLIHYSYGVNSTEKGDLSSESTVSRIRTEHFPLTLESARPSHTSQYLCASSGQGVFYEKLFFGSGTQLSVL.

The chain joins TRBV7-9 to TRBJ2-6, with a tentative D call TRBD1 (5 bases). Trimming left V 4 bases short and J 0 bases short, with 19 bases between. The CDR3 totals 19 residues. The V gene's germline CDR1 is SEHNR and CDR2 FQNEAQ (reference sequence). CDR3: CASSSSPGQGTSGANVLTF. The CDR3 bases are TGTGCCAGCAGCTCCAGTCCCGGCCAGGGAACCTCTGGGGCCAACGTCCTGACTTTC.

Remarks on this clone: This CDR3 is also generated by other DNA sequences in the sample. V and J are TRBV27 and TRBJ2-7; D may be TRBD2 (6 bases). V lost 6 bases and J 5 bases, leaving 11 bases between the germline ends. The CDR3 has 12 residues. In germline, CDR1 is MNHEY, CDR2 SMNVEV (reference sequence). The CDR3 sequence: CASSPRRDEQYF. The DNA for the CDR3 is TGTGCCAGCAGCCCCCGGAGGGACGAGCAGTACTTC.

This clone was counted a few times. The chain joins TRBV29-1 to TRBJ1-2; unclear D gene. The V and J ends lost 7 bases and 1 base respectively, with 16 bases between them. CDR1 is SQVTM, CDR2 ANQGSEA, per germline. The CDR3 totals 14 residues. The CDR3 region has the DNA TGCAGCGCGGTTGGCCGGGGTCGTAACTATGGCTACACCTTC. This sequence encodes CSAVGRGRNYGYTF.

The chain combines TRBV5-1 with TRBJ2-2; D possibly corresponds to TRBD2 (5 bases). The germline CDR1 and CDR2 sequences are SGHRS and YFSETQ. This CDR3 region has 16 residues. The V end was cut by 4 bases, the J end by 0 bases, with 13 bases between. The CDR3 spells CASSPSGLANTGELFF. The CDR3 DNA follows: TGCGCCAGCAGCCCGAGCGGCCTCGCGAACACCGGGGAGCTGTTTTTT.

This clone was counted only a few times. V and J are TRBV5-8 and TRBJ1-3; 9 nucleotides match TRBD1. The CDR3 loop spans 17 amino acids. Trimming at V came to 0 bases and at J to 1 base, leaving 5 bases not matched to a gene. Germline CDR1 and CDR2: SGHTS and YDEGEE. This chain's CDR3 is CASSLAGTGKSGNTIYF. In nucleotides, the CDR3 is TGTGCCAGCAGCTTGGCCGGGACAGGGAAGTCTGGAAACACCATATATTTT.

This clone was seen only once. The chain carries TRBV7-7 and TRBJ2-1, with D possibly being TRBD1 (5 bases). The length of the CDR3 is 12 residues. CDR1 is SSHAT and CDR2 is FNYEAQ in the germline V gene (reference sequence). The V gene lost 6 bases and the J gene lost 5 bases, with 8 bases spanning the gap. Here the CDR3 DNA reads TGTGCCAGCAGTTCGGACAACAATGAGCAGTTCTTC. Its translation is CASSSDNNEQFF.

V usage is TRBV6-5 and J usage is TRBJ2-1; 10 positions agree with TRBD2. Germline-derived CDR1 and CDR2 are MNHEY and SVGAGI. The CDR3 is 15 residues long. The CDR3 nucleotides read TGTGCTACTCAGGGAAGCGGGAGGGCCTACAATGAGCAGTTCTTC. Encoded protein: CATQGSGRAYNEQFF.

This clone was counted between two and nine times. The V call is TRBV7-7, the J call TRBJ1-1; no reliable D call. The germline CDR1 and CDR2 sequences are SSHAT and FNYEAQ (reference sequence). The V end was cut by 0 bases, the J end by 1 base, with 3 bases between. CDR3 length: 13 amino acids. The CDR3, as DNA: TGTGCCAGCAGCTTAGCGGCGAACACTGAAGCTTTCTTT. Amino acid sequence: CASSLAANTEAFF.

The gene calls are TRBV6-5 and TRBJ1-2; D call uncertain. This CDR3 has 13 amino acids. V was cut by 6 bases and J by 2 bases, with 10 bases left in between. Germline values: CDR1 MNHEY, CDR2 SVGAGI. DNA for the CDR3: TGTGCCAGCAGCCCAGTGGGAAACTATGGCTACACCTTC. This gives the protein CASSPVGNYGYTF.

About this clone: The sample contains more than one DNA sequence encoding this CDR3. V is TRBV18 and J is TRBJ2-5, with a possible D match to TRBD2 (6 bases). Germline lookup yields CDR1 KGHSH and CDR2 LQKENI. V lost 2 bases and J 5 bases, leaving 6 bases between the germline ends. CDR3 length: 12 amino acids. The CDR3 protein is CASSPGGETQYF. The CDR3 DNA is TGTGCCAGCTCACCAGGGGGGGAGACCCAGTACTTC.

This clone has only one observation. CDR3 residues: CASSTMWEASSYEQYF. The CDR3 DNA is TGTGCCAGCAGCACAATGTGGGAGGCCAGCTCCTACGAGCAGTACTTC. This chain joins TRBV11-2 and TRBJ2-7, with D possibly matching TRBD2 (6 bases). The CDR3 is 16 amino acids. Trimming took 5 bases from V and 0 from J, leaving 17 bases between them. Germline V lookup: CDR1 SGHAT, CDR2 FQNNGV. The full variable domain, rest sourced from reference TRBV11-2 and TRBJ2-7, is EAGVAQSPRYKIIEKRQSVAFWCNPISGHATLYWYQQILGQGPKLLIQFQNNGVVDDSQLPKDRFSAERLKGVDSTLKIQPAKLEDSAVYLCASSTMWEASSYEQYFGPGTRLTVT.

The genes are TRBV7-2 and TRBJ2-3; no firm D call. Trimming shortened V by 2 bases and J by 2 bases, and 2 bases separated the two germline ends. The CDR3 is made up of 12 amino acids. Germline values: CDR1 SGHTA, CDR2 FQGNSA. CDR3 coding DNA: TGTGCCAGCAGCTTACTCACAGATACGCAGTATTTT. Encoded protein: CASSLLTDTQYF.

The gene calls are TRBV9 and TRBJ1-4, with a possible D match to TRBD1 (5 bases). Germline CDR1 reads SGDLS; CDR2 reads YYNGEE. This CDR3 region has 15 residues. Trimming removed 4 bases at V and 5 bases at J, with 15 bases between. The CDR3 loop is CASSSTGTENEKLFF. In DNA, the CDR3 is TGTGCCAGCAGCTCGACCGGGACTGAGAATGAAAAACTGTTTTTT.

This sequence joins TRBV7-8 and TRBJ2-5; 11 bases fit TRBD2. Unmatched junction bases numbered 6, after V lost 5 bases and J lost 4 bases. The CDR3 sequence is 15 residues long. Germline lookup yields CDR1 SGHVS and CDR2 FQNEAQ. The CDR3 region is CASSISGRALETQYF. CDR3 bases: TGTGCCAGCAGCATTAGCGGGAGGGCCTTAGAGACCCAGTACTTC.

This clone was seen only a few times. J is TRBJ2-5 and V is TRBV7-2; TRBD2 matches at 7 bases. The germline gives CDR1 SGHTA, CDR2 FQGNSA. The CDR3 contains 17 residues. V lost 3 bases, J lost 3 bases, and 13 bases stayed unmatched. The CDR3 DNA reads as TGTGCCAGCAGCTTGACTATGACCGGTGCGGGAGAAGAGACCCAGTACTTC. Its protein is CASSLTMTGAGEETQYF.

The chain carries TRBV7-8 and TRBJ1-4; D gene unclear. V was trimmed by 5 bases and J by 0 bases, leaving 7 bases between them. CDR1 SGHVS and CDR2 FQNEAQ come from the germline V gene. The CDR3 loop spans 14 amino acids. The DNA of the CDR3 is TGTGCCAGCAGCACAGCGACAACTAATGAAAAACTGTTTTTT. This codes for CASSTATTNEKLFF.

V gene TRBV19 combines with J gene TRBJ1-1; D not resolved. CDR3 size: 14 residues. The V gene lost 0 bases and the J gene lost 2 bases, with 7 bases spanning the gap. Germline V gives CDR1 LNHDA, CDR2 SQIVND (reference sequence). CDR3 nucleotide sequence: TGTGCCAGTAGTATAGACGCCGTTAACACTGAAGCTTTCTTT. Translating gives CASSIDAVNTEAFF.

This clone has more than one count but fewer than ten. The chain joins TRBV27 to TRBJ1-2; tentatively, D is TRBD1 (6 bases). Germline assignment: CDR1 MNHEY and CDR2 SMNVEV (reference sequence). V lost 3 bases and J 2 bases, leaving 28 bases between the germline ends. This CDR3 has 20 amino acids. In DNA, the CDR3 is TGTGCCAGCAGTTTTTGGGCGTCTAAAGCGAAGGGGGGGAGAAACTATGGCTACACCTTC. It encodes CASSFWASKAKGGRNYGYTF.

The genes are TRBV9 and TRBJ2-7, with TRBD2 matching 8 bases. Trimming took 0 bases from V and 2 from J; bases not matched to a gene: 7. Looked up from germline, CDR1 is SGDLS and CDR2 is YYNGEE. This CDR3 has 16 amino acids. The CDR3 protein is CASSVAPGLGTYEQYF. CDR3 sequence (DNA): TGTGCCAGCAGCGTAGCCCCGGGACTAGGGACCTACGAGCAGTACTTC. The full variable domain, in which reference TRBV9 and TRBJ2-7 provide the parts outside the CDR3, is DSGVTQTPKHLITATGQRVTLRCSPRSGDLSVYWYQQSLDQGLQFLIQYYNGEERAKGNILERFSAQQFPDLHSELNLSSLELGDSALYFCASSVAPGLGTYEQYFGPGTRLTVT.

The chain links TRBV7-2 to TRBJ2-6, with TRBD1 as a possible D gene (5 bases). Germline CDR1 is SGHTA and CDR2 is FQGNSA. V lost 5 bases, J lost 0 bases, and 14 bases lay in between. The CDR3 has 17 amino acids. The CDR3, as DNA: TGTGCCAGCAGCCCAGCCCAGGGAAGCTCTGGGGCCAACGTCCTGACTTTC. Translating gives CASSPAQGSSGANVLTF.

This clone appeared a few times. DNA of the CDR3: TGTGCCAGTAGTAGTAGCGGGAGGGCCGCAGATACGCAGTATTTT. As protein: CASSSSGRAADTQYF. The J gene is TRBJ2-3, the V gene TRBV19, with 11 bases fitting TRBD2. Germline-derived CDR1 and CDR2 are LNHDA and SQIVND (reference sequence). The CDR3 has 15 amino acids. V dropped 4 bases and J dropped 4; count of bases not matched to a gene: 4.

CDR3 in DNA: TGTGCCAGCACGGGGGAGGGGGATACGCAGTATTTT. Protein sequence: CASTGEGDTQYF. The chain joins TRBV28 to TRBJ2-3; TRBD2 matches 7 bases. This CDR3 has 12 amino acids. Losses at the gene ends were 7 bases for V and 6 bases for J; bases not matched to a gene: 4. Germline V gives CDR1 MDHEN, CDR2 SYDVKM.